The 20 T cell receptor beta chains listed next were all sequenced from one sample in a study of blood T cells in healthy people across ages. Alongside a J-beta primer mix, a sample-barcoded 5' primer served in a second PCR lasting about 6 to 12 cycles. TCRdb reanalysed the 5' RACE reads using MiXCR and keeps one entry per CDR3 protein. This repertoire shows about 1.8 million distinct CDR3 sequences, roughly 52% found once; its top ten account for roughly 2%. The sequenced sample was blood. Receptors were obtained from a woman aged 40 to 50 in good health.

The chain recombines TRBV20-1 with TRBJ2-7; D gene uncertain. Germline V gene data show CDR1 as DFQATT and CDR2 as SNEGSKA (reference sequence). Between the trimmed V and J ends, which lost 6 bases and 2 bases, there was a span of 14 bases. The CDR3 loop spans 13 amino acids. CDR3 sequence: CSAFDGNTYEQYF. CDR3 in DNA: TGCAGTGCCTTTGACGGTAATACCTACGAGCAGTACTTC.

The genes are TRBV6-5 and TRBJ1-2; 8 nucleotides align to TRBD1. V lost 6 bases, J lost 4 bases, and 13 bases stayed unmatched. Germline V CDR1 and CDR2: MNHEY, SVGAGI. CDR3 length equals 16 residues. The CDR3 protein is CASSWGNRDRLYGYTF. The CDR3 nucleotides are TGTGCCAGCAGCTGGGGGAACAGGGACAGGCTCTATGGCTACACCTTC.

The V gene is TRBV11-2, the J gene TRBJ2-1; 11 bases are a match to TRBD1. The CDR3 has 16 amino acids. The germline V gene encodes CDR1 SGHAT and CDR2 FQNNGV. Germline trimming cut 3 bases from V and 7 bases from J; bases unmatched to any gene: 8. CDR3 residues: CASSFLGQGARNEQFF. The CDR3 nucleotides read TGTGCCAGCAGCTTCCTAGGACAGGGGGCTAGGAATGAGCAGTTCTTC.

The chain joins TRBV19 to TRBJ2-1, with D perhaps matching TRBD1 (5 bases). The V gene's germline CDR1 is LNHDA and CDR2 SQIVND (reference sequence). V dropped 2 bases and J dropped 0 bases, with 8 bases sitting between them. The CDR3 contains 15 residues. This CDR3 is CASSIQGGSYNEQFF. For the CDR3, the DNA is TGTGCCAGTAGTATACAGGGCGGCTCCTACAATGAGCAGTTCTTC.

J is TRBJ1-5 and V is TRBV7-8, with D perhaps matching TRBD1 (6 bases). V was pared by 5 bases and J by 7 bases, with 15 bases between. The CDR3 loop spans 14 amino acids. CDR1 is SGHVS, CDR2 FQNEAQ, per germline. CDR3 coding DNA: TGTGCCAGCAGCCCCGACGCCCAGGGGCAGCCCCAGCATTTT. Its translation: CASSPDAQGQPQHF.

This sequence joins TRBV6-1 and TRBJ1-5; 7 nucleotides match TRBD1. Germline V gene sequence: CDR1 MNHNS, CDR2 SASEGT. V shed 7 bases and J 1 base; nucleotides not matched to a gene: 4. The CDR3 has 14 residues. This CDR3 is CASIKGQSNQPQHF. The CDR3 coding sequence is TGTGCCAGCATTAAGGGACAGAGCAATCAGCCCCAGCATTTT.

There are a few counts of this clonotype. V usage is TRBV20-1 and J usage is TRBJ2-7; 9 bases fit TRBD1. With 4 bases clipped from V and 6 bases from J, the junction kept 10 bases outside the gene matches. The CDR3 runs to 14 residues. In germline, CDR1 is DFQATT, CDR2 SNEGSKA (reference sequence). CDR3 sequence (DNA): TGCAGTGCTAACCGACAGGGGGTTTTAAGCGAGCAGTACTTC. Residues: CSANRQGVLSEQYF.

V usage is TRBV18 and J usage is TRBJ2-7, with 7 bases identical to TRBD1. CDR1 is KGHSH, CDR2 LQKENI, per germline. CDR3 length equals 15 residues. Germline trimming cut 5 bases from V and 0 bases from J; bases unmatched to any gene: 7. The CDR3 sequence is CASSSGQISSYEQYF. Here the CDR3 DNA reads TGTGCCAGCTCATCGGGACAGATCTCCTCCTACGAGCAGTACTTC.

A note on this clonotype: Its ends do not fully match the called genes, so a read error is possible. V is TRBV4-3 and J is TRBJ2-1; D ambiguous. Germline lookup yields CDR1 LGHNA and CDR2 YSLEER. The length of the CDR3 is 13 residues. The CDR3 nucleotides read TGCACCAGCAGCCAAAGGTGGTACAATGAGCAGTTCTTC. It translates to CTSSQRWYNEQFF.

The J gene is TRBJ2-1, the V gene TRBV9; no clear D gene. The CDR3 extends over 18 amino acids. V was pared by 4 bases and J by 4 bases, with 24 bases between. Germline assignment: CDR1 SGDLS and CDR2 YYNGEE. CDR3 sequence (DNA): TGTGCCAGCAGCCCCTTCATAGGCCCTATGAACCCTTACAATGAGCAGTTCTTC. Protein: CASSPFIGPMNPYNEQFF. The whole variable domain, remainder taken from reference TRBV9 and TRBJ2-1, is DSGVTQTPKHLITATGQRVTLRCSPRSGDLSVYWYQQSLDQGLQFLIQYYNGEERAKGNILERFSAQQFPDLHSELNLSSLELGDSALYFCASSPFIGPMNPYNEQFFGPGTRLTVL.

The gene calls are TRBV2 and TRBJ2-5; either TRBD1 or TRBD2 may fit D (5 bases each). The V gene lost 8 bases and the J gene lost 4 bases, with 17 bases spanning the gap. This CDR3 is built from 14 residues. CDR1 SNHLY and CDR2 FYNNEI come from the germline V gene. CDR3 residues: CASYDRDGRETQYF. The CDR3 region has the DNA TGTGCCAGCTATGACCGGGACGGTAGAGAGACCCAGTACTTC.

The rearrangement links TRBV20-1 to TRBJ2-1; TRBD1 matches 9 bases. Per the germline V gene, CDR1 is DFQATT and CDR2 is SNEGSKA (reference sequence). The CDR3 spans 15 residues. Losses at the gene ends were 4 bases for V and 5 bases for J; bases not matched to a gene: 9. CDR3: CSANDRGTYDNEQFF. The DNA for the CDR3 is TGCAGTGCTAATGACAGGGGGACGTATGACAATGAGCAGTTCTTC.

This chain connects TRBV5-1 to TRBJ2-1; a possible D gene is TRBD1 (5 bases). Trimming pared 5 bases from V and 7 bases from J, leaving 19 bases between. CDR1 and CDR2 (germline): SGHRS, YFSETQ. The CDR3 has 15 amino acids. This chain's CDR3 is CASSYQGSSFNEQFF. The DNA of the CDR3 is TGCGCCAGCAGTTATCAGGGAAGCTCCTTTAATGAGCAGTTCTTC.

The chain recombines TRBV10-3 with TRBJ2-7, with TRBD1 matching 8 bases. The J call may be mistaken, given a closer DNA end match to TRBJ2-5. The CDR3 length is 16 residues. The germline V gene has CDR1 ENHRY and CDR2 SYGVKD. The CDR3 DNA sequence: TGTGCCATCAGTGACTACGGAGGGACAGGTCAAGAGACCCAGTACTTC. Translating it yields CAISDYGGTGQETQYF.

The J gene is TRBJ1-2, the V gene TRBV7-9; possible D gene TRBD1, 5 bases. The CDR3 loop spans 15 amino acids. Between the trimmed V and J ends, which lost 8 bases and 2 bases, there was a span of 18 bases. Germline-derived CDR1 and CDR2 are SEHNR and FQNEAQ (reference sequence). The CDR3 coding sequence is TGTGCCAGCGGCCCCCGACGGGACGGAAACTATGGCTACACCTTC. Its translation is CASGPRRDGNYGYTF. Variable domain in full (rest from reference TRBV7-9 and TRBJ1-2): DTGVSQNPRHKITKRGQNVTFRCDPISEHNRLYWYRQTLGQGPEFLTYFQNEAQLEKSRLLSDRFSAERPKGSFSTLEIQRTEQGDSAMYLCASGPRRDGNYGYTFGSGTRLTVV.

This chain uses TRBV20-1 with TRBJ2-3; D is possibly TRBD1 or TRBD2 (7 bases each). Trimming cost V 3 bases and J 2 bases, with 15 bases left between them. CDR1 and CDR2 from the germline V gene are DFQATT and SNEGSKA (reference sequence). This CDR3 has 15 residues. The CDR3 nucleotides read TGCAGTGCTAGGGGAGGGACAGTTCACACAGATACGCAGTATTTT. It codes for CSARGGTVHTDTQYF.

This chain uses TRBV29-1 with TRBJ1-2, with 7 bases aligning to TRBD1. Germline lookup yields CDR1 SQVTM and CDR2 ANQGSEA. V shed 7 bases, J shed 7 bases, and the junction held 12 bases outside the gene matches. This CDR3 has 13 residues. CDR3 DNA sequence: TGCAGCGCGGGCCGGCAGGGGGTTAGTGGCTACACCTTC. This encodes CSAGRQGVSGYTF.

To note about this clonotype: At one boundary the junction diverges from the germline segment, which might be a read error. The V gene is TRBV9, the J gene TRBJ2-3, with a possible D match to TRBD1 (5 bases). The CDR3 covers 16 residues. The V gene's germline CDR1 is SGDLS and CDR2 YYNGEE. CDR3 nucleotide sequence: TGTGCCAGCAGCGCAGATATGGGGTATAAGACAGCTACGCAGTATTTT. Translating it yields CASSADMGYKTATQYF. Filled out from reference TRBV9 and TRBJ2-3, the complete variable domain reads DSGVTQTPKHLITATGQRVTLRCSPRSGDLSVYWYQQSLDQGLQFLIQYYNGEERAKGNILERFSAQQFPDLHSELNLSSLELGDSALYFCASSADMGYKTATQYFGPGTRLTVL.

This clonotype was picked up a small number of times. In DNA, the CDR3 is TGTGCCAGCGGGGTTAACTATGGCTACACCTTC. It codes for CASGVNYGYTF. The chain carries TRBV28 and TRBJ1-2; D ambiguous. Germline V gene lookup returns CDR1 MDHEN and CDR2 SYDVKM. CDR3 length equals 11 residues. The V and J ends lost 8 bases and 1 base respectively, with 5 bases between them.

CDR3 sequence (DNA): TGTGCCAGCAGTTTTCCCTTCCCCCATCTTGGCGGCTACACCTTC. Translating it yields CASSFPFPHLGGYTF. The chain combines TRBV28 with TRBJ1-2; no reliable D call. The CDR3 has 15 amino acids. Germline CDR1 reads MDHEN; CDR2 reads SYDVKM. V gave up 3 bases and J gave up 8 bases, with 19 bases separating them.